The 18 T cell receptor beta chains below come from one sample, sequenced in a study of regulatory T cells in long-lasting Graves disease. TCR beta libraries were built with iRepertoire HTBI primers and Arm-PCR of CDR3 regions. TCRdb recomputed calls from the multiplex PCR reads with MiXCR, one row per CDR3 protein. This sample has approximately 400,000 distinct CDR3 sequences, with around 22% found just once. Time point described: persistent/refractory GD, antithyroid drugs over 5 years with positive TRAb. PBMC RNA was the source of the TCR library. The sample was peripheral blood mononuclear cells (PBMCs), taken when the disease was refractory, from a patient treated with antithyroid drugs. The receptor set was obtained from a female donor with Graves disease.

Regarding this clonotype: Germline and junction disagree at one end, which may indicate a read error. The V gene is TRBV19, the J gene TRBJ2-2; D might be TRBD1 or TRBD2, each matching 7 bases. Germline V lookup: CDR1 LNHDA, CDR2 SQIVND (reference sequence). The CDR3 is 14 residues long. CDR3 protein: CASSRGGHTGELFF. In DNA, the CDR3 is TGCGCCAGTAGCAGGGGGGGCCACACCGGGGAGCTGTTTTTT.

This clonotype was detected only a few times. Mismatch with germline at one junction end may stem from a read error. V and J are TRBV7-9 and TRBJ1-3; D remains ambiguous. In germline, CDR1 is SEHNR, CDR2 FQNEAQ (reference sequence). The CDR3 runs 16 residues. CDR3: CASGLRPGSSGNTIYF. DNA of the CDR3: TGTGCCAGCGGCTTACGGCCGGGGAGTTCCGGAAACACCATATATTTT.

This clonotype was counted between two and nine times. The chain joins TRBV11-2 to TRBJ1-6, with 7 nucleotides matching TRBD1. With V trimmed by 7 bases and J by 8 bases, 8 bases remained unmatched. Germline V CDR1 and CDR2: SGHAT, FQNNGV. CDR3 length: 14 amino acids. CDR3 residues: CASNQQGSDSPLHF. For the CDR3, the DNA is TGTGCCAGCAACCAACAGGGGTCTGATTCACCCCTCCACTTT.

This sequence joins TRBV15 and TRBJ2-1, with D uncertain. The CDR3 is 15 residues long. In germline, CDR1 is LNHNV, CDR2 YYDKDF (reference sequence). The ends were cut back, 1 base at V and 10 bases at J, with 17 bases in the middle. CDR3 amino acids: CATSRGVGTVGEQFF. The CDR3 nucleotides read TGTGCCACCAGCAGAGGGGTAGGAACCGTGGGGGAGCAGTTCTTC.

A few counts support this clonotype. V gene TRBV20-1 combines with J gene TRBJ2-7; TRBD2 matches at 13 bases. This CDR3 is built from 12 residues. Germline CDR1 reads DFQATT; CDR2 reads SNEGSKA (reference sequence). The CDR3 nucleotides read TGCAGCTACGGACTAGCGGGAGCCGAGCAGTACTTC. Protein product: CSYGLAGAEQYF.

The V and J genes are TRBV20-1 and TRBJ1-4, with D possibly matching TRBD1 (6 bases). The V gene lost 5 bases and the J gene lost 8 bases, with 12 bases spanning the gap. Germline loops: CDR1 DFQATT, CDR2 SNEGSKA (reference sequence). This CDR3 contains 12 residues. DNA of the CDR3: TGCAGTGCTGGGGGACACGGGGAAAAACTGTTTTTT. It is translated as CSAGGHGEKLFF.

The chain has TRBV5-8 and TRBJ1-4; 7 positions agree with TRBD1. Germline trimming cut 5 bases from V and 6 bases from J; bases unmatched to any gene: 13. Germline CDR1 reads SGHTS; CDR2 reads YDEGEE. CDR3 length: 16 amino acids. Here the CDR3 DNA reads TGTGCCAGCAGATCATTTCGACAGGGAAGGGATGAAAAACTGTTTTTT. This sequence encodes CASRSFRQGRDEKLFF. The variable domain in full, with the rest retrieved from reference TRBV5-8 and TRBJ1-4, is EAGVTQSPTHLIKTRGQQATLRCSPISGHTSVYWYQQALGLGLQFLLWYDEGEERNRGNFPPRFSGRQFPNYSSELNVNALELEDSALYLCASRSFRQGRDEKLFFGSGTQLSVL.

V usage is TRBV18 and J usage is TRBJ1-4; D gene unclear. V was cut by 0 bases and J by 1 base, with 12 bases left in between. Germline V gene lookup returns CDR1 KGHSH and CDR2 LQKENI. CDR3 length: 17 residues. CDR3 amino acids: CASSPPNQVGTNEKLFF. DNA for the CDR3: TGTGCCAGCTCACCACCGAACCAGGTTGGAACTAATGAAAAACTGTTTTTT.

This clonotype was counted many times. The chain recombines TRBV29-1 with TRBJ2-5, with no clear D. Germline V gives CDR1 SQVTM, CDR2 ANQGSEA. V was shortened by 6 bases and J by 4 bases, with 9 bases between the two germline ends. The CDR3 loop spans 11 amino acids. The CDR3 sequence: CSVDSRETQYF. In nucleotides, the CDR3 is TGCAGCGTAGATTCTCGAGAGACCCAGTACTTC.

The CDR3 here is CSASIGPAGLEKLFF. In nucleotides, the CDR3 is TGCAGTGCTAGTATTGGTCCGGCAGGTCTGGAGAAACTGTTTTTT. The rearrangement links TRBV20-1 to TRBJ1-4; D gene ambiguous. The CDR3 length is 15 residues. V was pared by 3 bases and J by 11 bases, with 22 bases between. The germline CDR1 and CDR2 sequences are DFQATT and SNEGSKA (reference sequence).

The chain has TRBV29-1 and TRBJ2-2; no definite D call. Germline V CDR1 and CDR2: SQVTM, ANQGSEA. The CDR3 is made up of 12 amino acids. V lost 3 bases and J 1 base, leaving 3 bases between the germline ends. Here the CDR3 DNA reads TGCAGCGTTGACCGGAACACCGGGGAGCTGTTTTTT. Translated: CSVDRNTGELFF.

This clonotype was seen a few times. The CDR3 DNA is TGCAGTGCTAGAGAATCCGGGACTAGCGGGAGTTCGATGTACGAGCAGTACTTC. This translates into CSARESGTSGSSMYEQYF. The rearrangement uses TRBV20-1 and TRBJ2-7; 14 bases line up with TRBD2. The germline CDR1 and CDR2 sequences are DFQATT and SNEGSKA (reference sequence). This CDR3 spans 18 amino acids. J gave up 4 bases and V 0 bases, and 11 bases lay outside the gene matches.

This clonotype showed up many times. In DNA, the CDR3 is TGTGCCAGCAGTGTCCTGGGAGGGGCGGGTGGCTACACCTTC. Its translation: CASSVLGGAGGYTF. The rearrangement uses TRBV12-3 or TRBV12-4 and TRBJ1-2; a possible D gene is TRBD1 (5 bases). The germline V and J ends were trimmed by 5 bases and 7 bases, with 17 bases remaining between them. There are 14 residues in the CDR3.

The CDR3 nucleotides are TGTGCCAGCAGTTACGAACAGGGGAGCTCCTACGAGCAGTACTTC. This translates into CASSYEQGSSYEQYF. This chain uses TRBV6-9 with TRBJ2-7; 7 bases are a match to TRBD1. CDR3 length: 15 residues. CDR1 is MNHGY and CDR2 is SVAAGI in the germline V gene. Trimming took 3 bases from V and 0 from J; bases not matched to a gene: 5.

This clonotype came up many times. The rearrangement joins TRBV6-2 or TRBV6-3 to TRBJ1-5; 8 bases are a match to TRBD1. The J segment lost 9 bases and the V segment lost 5 bases, leaving 9 bases of the junction unmatched. This CDR3 is 14 amino acids long. Germline loops: CDR1 MNHEY, CDR2 SVGEGT. CDR3 sequence: CASSDGQGVMPQHF. As DNA, the CDR3 is TGTGCCAGCAGTGATGGACAGGGTGTAATGCCCCAGCATTTT.

The rearrangement uses TRBV20-1 and TRBJ2-2; D may be TRBD2 (6 bases). V lost 4 bases, J lost 5 bases, and 14 bases lay in between. CDR3 size: 14 residues. Germline V gene data show CDR1 as DFQATT and CDR2 as SNEGSKA (reference sequence). The CDR3 reads CSATSGLKTGELFF. The CDR3 coding sequence is TGCAGTGCTACCAGCGGACTAAAGACCGGGGAGCTGTTTTTT.

This clonotype has ten or more counts. The chain employs TRBV10-3 and TRBJ2-7; TRBD1 matches 10 bases. The germline gives CDR1 ENHRY, CDR2 SYGVKD. The CDR3 sequence is 14 residues long. J lost 4 bases, V lost 6 bases, and 6 bases had no gene match. The CDR3 region is CAISYRDRGYEQYF. In DNA form, the CDR3 reads TGTGCCATCAGCTACCGGGACAGGGGTTACGAGCAGTACTTC.

Regarding this clonotype: With a much larger clone just one base away, this may be a read error. This sequence joins TRBV11-3 and TRBJ1-4; 7 bases are shared with TRBD1. There are 18 residues in the CDR3. Germline loops: CDR1 SGHNT, CDR2 YENEEA. With 3 bases clipped from V and 0 bases from J, the junction kept 10 bases outside the gene matches. CDR3 sequence reads: CASSFRQGTWSTNEKLFF. The CDR3 DNA reads as TGTGCCAGCAGCTTCCGACAGGGAACCTGGTCAACTAATGAAAAACTGTTTTTT.